This T cell receptor (beta chain) was identified during a study of spatial heterogeneity in lung cancer. TCR cDNA molecules each had a unique molecular identifier. MiXCR, applied by TCRdb to the 5' RACE reads, yields one record per CDR3 protein. Of around 100,000 distinct CDR3 sequences in the sample, approximately 4.4% were seen once. The CDR3 has 13 amino acids. The V end lost 2 bases, the J end lost 2 bases, and 6 bases lay between the germline ends. In germline, CDR1 is MNHEY, CDR2 SMNVEV (reference sequence). General study findings and limits: The number of expanded tumor alpha and beta chains correlated with mutation number.

This clonotype came up many times. Its target is not known. Time point: sample taken at primary tumor resection. Tumor, nontumor lung or frozen PBMC supplied whole RNA, sequenced without sorting. The receptor comes from a male donor with early-stage non-small cell lung cancer. This material consisted of lung tumor tissue, taken at surgery. The V gene is TRBV27, the J gene TRBJ1-1, with D unclear. CDR3 sequence reads: CASSLGPNTEAFF. The DNA for the CDR3 is TGTGCCAGCAGTTTAGGTCCCAACACTGAAGCTTTCTTT.